Listed below are T cell receptor beta chains from one sample, sequenced in a study of human T cells and chemical hapten exposure. TCRdb fed the RACE reads into MiXCR, producing one record per CDR3 protein. The data contain 150,000 to 200,000 distinct CDR3 sequences, roughly 30% of them singletons. The sequenced sample was whole blood, obtained in connection with sensitization to the hapten diphenylcyclopropenone (DPC). These TCRs come from a woman aged 25 to 39 with alopecia areata. Some clones in this sample may be carry-over from other donors' samples. CDR3s include the opening cysteine and the closing phenylalanine or tryptophan. The D gene is left open where the match is weak. Only some rows state a clone size, as once, few, many or a class for expanded clones.

size	V	D	J	CDR3	DNA
few	TRBV3-1	-	TRBJ2-6	CASSQGTGANVLTF	TGTGCCAGCAGCCAGGGAACTGGGGCCAACGTCCTGACTTTC
many	TRBV9	TRBD2	TRBJ2-5	CASSKGASGSETQYF	TGTGCCAGCAGCAAAGGGGCTAGCGGGAGTGAGACCCAGTACTTC
-	TRBV5-1	TRBD1	TRBJ2-7	CASSLGGGTYYEQYF	TGCGCCAGCAGCTTGGGAGGGGGCACCTACTACGAGCAGTACTTC
few	TRBV9	TRBD1	TRBJ1-1	CASSDRGNTEAFF	TGTGCCAGCAGCGACAGGGGAAACACTGAAGCTTTCTTT
-	TRBV5-6	-	TRBJ2-2	CASSLAVYRETGELFF	TGTGCCAGCAGCTTGGCGGTATACAGGGAAACCGGGGAGCTGTTTTTT
few	TRBV2	-	TRBJ2-2	CASSEVGGRGTGELFF	TGTGCCAGCAGTGAAGTGGGGGGCCGGGGCACCGGGGAGCTGTTTTTT
-	TRBV29-1	TRBD1	TRBJ2-1	CSVRQGGLGEQFF	TGCAGCGTCCGACAGGGTGGTCTGGGTGAGCAGTTCTTC
-	TRBV9	-	TRBJ2-1	CASSVVEGEQFF	TGTGCCAGCAGCGTAGTGGAGGGTGAGCAGTTCTTC
few	TRBV11-1	-	TRBJ1-1	CASSPTPGLDTEAFF	TGTGCCAGCAGCCCCACCCCGGGGTTGGACACTGAAGCTTTCTTT
once	TRBV9	-	TRBJ2-1	CASSFDPGQEGEQFF	TGTGCCAGCAGCTTCGACCCTGGACAGGAGGGTGAGCAGTTCTTC
few	TRBV10-3	TRBD1	TRBJ2-7	CAISGPGQGLSYEQYF	TGTGCCATCAGTGGTCCGGGACAGGGCCTCTCCTACGAGCAGTACTTC
-	TRBV28	-	TRBJ2-1	CASSLWRTEQFF	TGTGCCAGCAGTTTATGGCGCACTGAGCAGTTCTTC
-	TRBV10-3	TRBD1	TRBJ2-7	CAIRDGQGHEQYF	TGTGCCATCAGGGACGGACAGGGCCACGAGCAGTACTTC
once	TRBV27	TRBD1	TRBJ2-6	CASSLTGGRTTGANVLTF	TGTGCCAGCAGTCTCACAGGGGGTAGGACAACTGGGGCCAACGTCCTGACTTTC
-	TRBV20-1	-	TRBJ2-3	CSARDEGDTQYF	TGCAGTGCTAGAGATGAGGGGGATACGCAGTATTTT
few	TRBV5-1	-	TRBJ1-1	CASSNRTGNTEAFF	TGCGCCAGCAGTAACAGGACGGGGAACACTGAAGCTTTCTTT
once	TRBV28	-	TRBJ1-5	CASSFGTRDQPQHF	TGTGCCAGCAGTTTCGGGACCAGAGATCAGCCCCAGCATTTT
-	TRBV12-3/TRBV12-4	TRBD1	TRBJ2-7	CASGKSGGSYEQYF	TGTGCCAGCGGGAAGTCAGGGGGCTCCTACGAGCAGTACTTC
-	TRBV4-3	-	TRBJ2-7	CASSRYVSSYEQYF	TGCGCCAGCAGCCGCTACGTGAGCTCCTACGAGCAGTACTTC
-	TRBV4-1	TRBD2	TRBJ2-1	CASSPYTSGEYNEQFF	TGCGCCAGCAGCCCATATACTAGCGGGGAATACAATGAGCAGTTCTTC
-	TRBV10-3	-	TRBJ1-1	CAARQLDSTEAFF	TGTGCCGCGAGACAGTTGGATAGCACTGAAGCTTTCTTT
-	TRBV12-3/TRBV12-4	-	TRBJ1-2	CASSLGSLGTLF	TGTGCCAGCAGTTTAGGGTCGTTAGGTACTCTTTTC
-	TRBV6-6	-	TRBJ1-2	CASSYSSRNYGYTF	TGTGCCAGCAGTTACAGCAGCAGGAACTATGGCTACACCTTC
-	TRBV28	-	TRBJ1-2	CASRWGRANYGYTF	TGTGCCAGCAGGTGGGGCAGAGCTAACTATGGCTACACCTTC
-	TRBV18	-	TRBJ1-1	CASSPEDRNTEAFF	TGTGCCAGCTCACCAGAGGACAGGAACACTGAAGCTTTCTTT
-	TRBV11-2	TRBD1	TRBJ1-1	CASSYRSGQGNTEAFF	TGTGCCAGCAGTTACCGATCGGGACAGGGAAACACTGAAGCTTTCTTT
-	TRBV29-1	-	TRBJ1-4	CSVGTAREKLFF	TGCAGCGTTGGGACCGCTCGGGAAAAACTGTTTTTT
-	TRBV11-1	-	TRBJ2-7	CASSLKTSYYEQYF	TGTGCCAGCAGCTTGAAGACTAGTTACTACGAGCAGTACTTC
many	TRBV7-2	TRBD2	TRBJ2-3	CASSLGAGGTDTQYF	TGCGCCAGCAGCCTAGGGGCGGGAGGCACAGATACGCAGTATTTT
-	TRBV7-9	-	TRBJ2-1	CASRLNGGEQFF	TGTGCCAGCCGACTAAACGGAGGTGAGCAGTTCTTC
-	TRBV14	-	TRBJ1-1	CASSHGTSNTEAFF	TGTGCCAGCAGCCATGGGACGTCGAACACTGAAGCTTTCTTT
many	TRBV7-2	TRBD1	TRBJ1-5	CASSLARGSNQPQHF	TGTGCCAGCAGCTTAGCCAGGGGGAGCAATCAGCCCCAGCATTTT
once	TRBV3-1	TRBD2	TRBJ2-1	CASSQTVLAGGYEQFF	TGTGCCAGCAGCCAAACGGTACTAGCGGGGGGATATGAGCAGTTCTTC
-	TRBV6-1	-	TRBJ1-2	CASSLSLGGGYGYTF	TGTGCCAGCAGCCTATCTCTAGGGGGGGGCTATGGCTACACCTTC
-	TRBV7-9	-	TRBJ1-5	CASSLSTDYQPQHF	TGTGCCAGCAGCCTATCGACAGACTACCAGCCCCAGCATTTT
-	TRBV28	-	TRBJ1-2	CASISSGAGGYTF	TGTGCCAGCATCTCGTCTGGCGCCGGGGGCTACACCTTC
few	TRBV6-4	TRBD2	TRBJ2-2	CASTALAGTGELFF	TGTGCCAGCACTGCTCTAGCGGGAACCGGGGAGCTGTTTTTT
-	TRBV5-1	-	TRBJ2-2	CASSLFHTPGELFF	TGCGCCAGCAGCTTATTTCACACCCCCGGGGAGCTGTTTTTT
few	TRBV29-1	-	TRBJ2-7	CSVRGTGRHEQYF	TGCAGCGTACGGGGCACAGGGAGACACGAGCAGTACTTC
few	TRBV27	TRBD2	TRBJ2-3	CASSLGLGPTDTQYF	TGTGCCAGCAGTTTGGGACTAGGCCCCACAGATACGCAGTATTTT